The sequence of this TCR beta chain was determined in a study of T cell responses to AZD1222 COVID-19 vaccine. Comment on this clone: The target antigen is unknown.

The table came from immunoSEQ multiplex PCR; TCRdb's copy has only in-frame clones and leaves some out. This sample has more than 70,000 clones; 90% occur once, and the top ten carry 3.3%. CDR1 SNHLY and CDR2 FYNNEI come from the germline V gene. V lost 1 base and J lost 6, with 7 bases in between. The CDR3 loop spans 13 amino acids. Points from the study as a whole: Across spike, vaccine-associated CD4 TCRs were found, dominant at 160-218 and 743-854. After the peak T cell response, and only then, were repertoires sampled. Just five to seven people given AZD1222 tested seropositive at baseline.

The chain carries TRBV2 and TRBJ1-3; no definite D call. This material consisted of peripheral blood, taken 28 days after the second AZD1222 dose. The source is an adult who received the AZD1222 COVID-19 vaccine. The CDR3 region is CASSEGPQNTIYF. In nucleotides, the CDR3 is TGTGCCAGCAGTGAAGGGCCCCAAAACACCATATATTTT.